This paragraph reports one T cell receptor beta chain. Its antigen is unknown. This specimen belongs to a study of cytomegalovirus exposure and HLA in healthy donors. General study findings and limits: In a later analysis, TCR beta V- and J-gene trimming showed a link to a missense DCLRE1C variant. According to reports, the classifier identified cytomegalovirus status with high specificity and sensitivity. Later analysis placed DRB1 highest and HLA-C lowest in TCR association rates, which differed by HLA locus.

CDR3 length equals 13 residues. Germline CDR1 is SGHRS and CDR2 is YFSETQ. V shed 6 bases and J shed 7 bases, with 14 bases lying between them. PCR involved 60 Vbeta and 13 Jbeta primers. Original data processing: Later, an analysis found around 77 million unique TCR beta chains, and approximately 10 million of these were shared. Here immunoSEQ multiplex PCR was the method, and the copy in TCRdb shows in-frame clones only, minus some. D and trimming were read from the DNA, whereas the V and J calls and clone size are those reported in that table. The table lists about 190,000 clones, over 70% of them singletons.

This sequence was found in a man younger than 45 in good health and CMV-seronegative. The chain links TRBV5-1 to TRBJ2-1; perhaps TRBD2 as D (5 bases). Sample: PBMCs. Here the CDR3 DNA reads TGCGCCAGCATGGAGGCCCTTGGGAATGAGCAGTTCTTC. It encodes CASMEALGNEQFF.